These 7 T cell receptor beta chains came from one sample sequenced in a study of cytomegalovirus exposure and HLA in healthy donors. With 60 Vbeta and 13 Jbeta primers, the PCR was carried out. Using immunoSEQ multiplex PCR, the repertoire was profiled, and TCRdb retains in-frame clones only, with some absent. Seen here are approximately 140,000 clones, approximately 80% observed once, and the top ten hold 5% to 7.5%. The specimen sequenced was PBMCs. These receptors came from a woman aged 40 to 50 in good health and CMV-seropositive.

In its sample, this clone was seen a few times. The V and J genes are TRBV6-1 and TRBJ1-2, with D perhaps TRBD1 (5 bases). Trimming took off 4 bases at V and 4 bases at J, with 16 bases between the two ends. This CDR3 contains 15 residues. Germline values: CDR1 MNHNS, CDR2 SASEGT. CDR3 DNA: TGTGCCAGCAGTGTTGGGGGGTATGGGAGCTATGGCTACACCTTC. Protein: CASSVGGYGSYGYTF.

V gene TRBV18 combines with J gene TRBJ1-3, with 9 bases matching TRBD1. The CDR3 has 17 amino acids. The germline CDR1 and CDR2 sequences are KGHSH and LQKENI. J was trimmed by 1 base and V by 3 bases; bases with no gene match: 7. The CDR3 sequence: CASSPEAQGASGNTIYF. The CDR3 DNA reads as TGTGCCAGCTCACCGGAGGCACAGGGGGCTTCTGGAAACACCATATATTTT.

The V and J genes are TRBV6-1 and TRBJ2-7; 8 nucleotides align to TRBD1. This CDR3 is 15 amino acids long. Looked up from germline, CDR1 is MNHNS and CDR2 is SASEGT. J gave up 0 bases and V 3 bases, and 4 bases lay outside the gene matches. CDR3 protein: CASSDRDRSSYEQYF. In DNA form, the CDR3 reads TGTGCCAGCAGTGACCGGGACAGGAGCTCCTACGAGCAGTACTTC.

This chain joins TRBV28 and TRBJ2-5; 8 bases map to TRBD2. The CDR3 has 16 residues. Losses at the gene ends were 6 bases for V and 4 bases for J; bases not matched to a gene: 13. The germline V gene has CDR1 MDHEN and CDR2 SYDVKM. As DNA, the CDR3 is TGTGCCAGCAGCTCAGGTCTGGGCGGGGGGAGAGAGACCCAGTACTTC. Its protein product is CASSSGLGGGRETQYF.

The chain employs TRBV5-1 and TRBJ1-3, with D possibly matching TRBD1 (5 bases). Germline CDR1 and CDR2: SGHRS and YFSETQ. Deletions cut 4 bases from V and 4 bases from J, with 15 bases between. The length of the CDR3 is 15 residues. The CDR3 nucleotides are TGCGCCAGCAGCCAGGATCTAGGGGCCGGAAACACCATATATTTT. It is translated as CASSQDLGAGNTIYF.

This chain joins TRBV7-6 and TRBJ2-7, with a possible D match to TRBD1 (5 bases). CDR1 and CDR2 from the germline V gene are SGHVS and FNYEAQ. The CDR3 covers 14 residues. Trimming removed 5 bases from V and 4 bases from J, with 15 bases in between. The CDR3 bases are TGTGCCAGCAGCGCGGCAGACAGATTTTACGAGCAGTACTTC. It is translated as CASSAADRFYEQYF.

V gene TRBV7-9 combines with J gene TRBJ2-1, with D tentatively TRBD2 (6 bases). There are 15 residues in the CDR3. V lost 3 bases and J 7 bases, leaving 16 bases between the germline ends. Germline lookup yields CDR1 SEHNR and CDR2 FQNEAQ (reference sequence). Here the CDR3 DNA reads TGTGCCAGCAGCTTCAGAACGGGAGCAGAAAATGAGCAGTTCTTC. Residues: CASSFRTGAENEQFF.